This is a list of T cell receptor beta chains from one sample in a study of metastatic and nonmetastatic thyroid tumors. TCRdb re-called clones via MiXCR from the PCR reads. The sample consists of about 15,000 clones, about a quarter of them appearing once. Sequencing was performed on tumor tissue. These receptors were obtained from a female donor with papillary thyroid cancer or a benign thyroid nodule (not recorded which). Some clones in this sample may be carry-over from other donors' samples. Each CDR3 is given with its conserved first and last residue. The D gene is left open where the match is weak. A clone size is listed for some rows: how often the clone was seen (once, few, many), or a class if it is expanded.

TRBJ2-5 TRBV30 NA TRBD2 CAWGPGIAGHPGRETQYF TGTGCCTGGGGGCCCGGGATAGCGGGACACCCGGGGAGAGAGACCCAGTACTTC
TRBJ2-2 TRBV27 many TRBD2 CASTKGLAGTGELFF TGTGCCAGCACCAAGGGACTAGCCGGCACCGGGGAGCTGTTTTTT
TRBJ1-4 TRBV12-3/TRBV12-4 few NA CASSFIGSEKLFF TGTGCCAGCAGTTTCATTGGTTCTGAAAAACTGTTTTTT
TRBJ1-5 TRBV28 many NA CASSLNDNQPQHF TGTGCCAGCAGTTTAAACGACAATCAGCCCCAGCATTTT
TRBJ1-1 TRBV7-8 many TRBD1 CASSLAGQDYWGAFF TGTGCCAGCAGCTTAGCCGGACAGGACTACTGGGGAGCTTTCTTT
TRBJ1-1 TRBV6-1 medium-sized NA CASSVVFLGINTEAFF TGTGCCAGCAGTGTTGTATTCTTGGGGATCAACACTGAAGCTTTCTTT
TRBJ2-6 TRBV12-3/TRBV12-4 many NA CASSMRQHSGANVLTF TGTGCCAGCAGTATGAGGCAGCATTCTGGGGCCAACGTCCTGACTTTC
TRBJ1-3 TRBV27 NA NA CASSLSAASGNTIYF TGTGCCAGCAGTTTATCGGCTGCCTCTGGAAACACCATATATTTT
TRBJ2-1 TRBV5-1 many TRBD2 CASSLLPSGENYNEQFF TGCGCCAGCAGCTTGCTCCCTAGCGGGGAAAATTACAATGAGCAGTTCTTC
TRBJ2-7 TRBV2 NA TRBD2 CASTGLAGVTGQYF TGTGCCAGCACAGGTCTAGCGGGAGTTACCGGTCAGTACTTC
TRBJ2-1 TRBV13 NA TRBD2 CASSPWTSGTNNEQFF TGTGCCAGCAGCCCCTGGACTAGCGGGACGAACAATGAGCAGTTCTTC
TRBJ2-4 TRBV10-1 NA NA CASSDPEPWNIQYF TGCGCCAGCAGTGATCCGGAACCCTGGAACATTCAGTACTTC
TRBJ2-3 TRBV20-1 many TRBD2 CSARPSSGQRTDTQYF TGCAGTGCTAGACCATCTAGCGGACAACGCACAGATACGCAGTATTTT
TRBJ2-7 TRBV9 once NA CASSVEQGPREQYF TGTGCCAGCAGCGTAGAGCAGGGGCCTCGAGAGCAGTACTTC
TRBJ2-7 TRBV2 few TRBD1 CASSVSTGVDEQYF TGTGCCAGCAGTGTTTCAACAGGGGTTGACGAGCAGTACTTC
TRBJ1-5 TRBV28 many NA CASRLGNQPQHF TGTGCCAGCCGACTAGGCAATCAGCCCCAGCATTTT
TRBJ1-2 TRBV9 medium-sized TRBD1 CASRDRGYGYTF TGTGCCAGCAGGGACAGGGGCTATGGCTACACCTTC
TRBJ1-1 TRBV5-1 NA NA CASSLDSQPNTEAFF TGCGCCAGCAGCTTGGACAGTCAACCTAACACTGAAGCTTTCTTT
TRBJ2-5 TRBV5-1 once NA CASSLVPGLIQETQYF TGCGCCAGCAGCTTGGTCCCTGGATTGATTCAAGAGACCCAGTACTTC
TRBJ2-7 TRBV7-3 NA NA CASSSHGSSDEQYF TGTGCCAGCAGCTCTCACGGGAGCTCAGATGAGCAGTACTTC
TRBJ1-3 TRBV19 medium-sized TRBD1 CASRGQNSGNTIYF TGTGCCAGTAGGGGACAGAACTCTGGAAACACCATATATTTT
TRBJ2-1 TRBV7-8 many NA CASSPELDGNEQFF TGTGCCAGCAGCCCGGAGCTAGATGGCAATGAGCAGTTCTTC
TRBJ2-1 TRBV20-1 NA TRBD2 CSDARLAQTYNEQFF TGCAGTGATGCAAGACTAGCGCAGACCTACAATGAGCAGTTCTTC
TRBJ2-7 TRBV5-1 NA NA CASRTGAPHEQYF TGCGCCAGCCGTACAGGCGCCCCCCACGAGCAGTACTTC
TRBJ1-1 TRBV18 medium-sized TRBD1 CASSMTGLFTEAFF TGTGCCAGCTCAATGACAGGGCTGTTCACTGAAGCTTTCTTT
TRBJ2-3 TRBV20-1 NA TRBD2 CSAGAGAYTDTQYF TGCAGTGCGGGAGCGGGGGCCTACACAGATACGCAGTATTTT
TRBJ2-7 TRBV20-1 NA TRBD2 CSARDLGGSGYEQYF TGCAGTGCTAGAGATCTGGGCGGGAGTGGGTACGAGCAGTACTTC
TRBJ1-2 TRBV6-2/TRBV6-3 NA NA CASSYTSGYGYTF TGTGCCAGCAGTTACACCTCAGGCTATGGCTACACCTTC
TRBJ2-5 TRBV2 medium-sized TRBD2 CASTSLAGAGETQYF TGTGCCAGCACAAGTCTAGCGGGGGCGGGGGAGACCCAGTACTTC
TRBJ1-6 TRBV2 NA NA CASVTQGRDNSPLHF TGTGCCAGCGTGACACAGGGACGTGATAATTCACCCCTCCACTTT
TRBJ2-7 TRBV19 few NA CASSIPLGGEQYF TGTGCCAGTAGTATTCCCTTGGGTGGCGAGCAGTACTTC
TRBJ2-2 TRBV9 many TRBD2 CASSVAGLASGELFF TGTGCCAGCAGCGTAGCGGGACTAGCATCCGGGGAGCTGTTTTTT
TRBJ2-7 TRBV5-1 NA NA CASSFGGEQYF TGCGCCAGCAGCTTCGGTGGCGAGCAGTACTTC
TRBJ2-7 TRBV5-5 NA TRBD1 CASSWVQGSSSYEQYF TGTGCCAGCAGCTGGGTACAGGGGTCGAGCTCCTACGAGCAGTACTTC
TRBJ2-3 TRBV12-3/TRBV12-4 medium-sized NA CASSYAPTRDFVDTQYF TGTGCCAGCAGTTACGCCCCGACTAGGGACTTTGTCGATACGCAGTATTTT
TRBJ2-1 TRBV6-5 medium-sized NA CASSYRVEQFF TGTGCCAGCAGTTACCGTGTTGAGCAGTTCTTC
TRBJ2-2 TRBV18 medium-sized NA CASSPRRLNTGELFF TGTGCCAGCTCACCACGTAGATTGAACACCGGGGAGCTGTTTTTT
TRBJ2-2 TRBV5-1 NA TRBD1 CASFAGGANGELFF TGCGCCAGCTTTGCAGGGGGCGCTAACGGGGAGCTGTTTTTT
TRBJ2-1 TRBV19 many NA CASSVLLVSYNEQFF TGTGCCAGTAGCGTTCTACTAGTCTCCTACAATGAGCAGTTCTTC
TRBJ2-2 TRBV6-5 NA TRBD2 CASSNPSGITGELFF TGTGCCAGCAGTAACCCTAGCGGGATTACCGGGGAGCTGTTTTTT
TRBJ1-1 TRBV7-9 many TRBD1 CASSLRDRNEAFF TGTGCCAGCAGCTTAAGGGACAGAAATGAAGCTTTCTTT
TRBJ2-3 TRBV6-1 many TRBD2 CASTPRGRVADTQYF TGTGCCAGCACCCCCCGGGGGAGGGTGGCAGATACGCAGTATTTT
TRBJ1-2 TRBV5-4 many NA CASSLAGARDGYTF TGTGCCAGCAGCTTGGCGGGGGCCAGAGATGGCTACACCTTC